A selection of T cell receptor beta chains follows, all from one sample in a study of cytomegalovirus exposure and HLA in healthy donors. Sequenced by immunoSEQ multiplex PCR; TCRdb stores in-frame clones only, minus some. The sample lists 100,000 to 150,000 clones, roughly three quarters occurring once. Material for sequencing was PBMCs. These receptors came from a woman between 40 and 50 years old in good health and CMV-seronegative. The CDR3 runs from the conserved cysteine through the conserved F or W. A D gene is named only where the DNA matches it firmly. Rows give clone size only sometimes, using once, few, many, or a class for an expanded clone.

cdr3_length: 15; d_call: TRBD1; j_call: TRBJ1-5; v_call: TRBV27; clone_size: -; cdr3_aa: CASSRGTGSNQPQHF; cdr3_nt: TGTGCCAGCAGTCGAGGGACAGGGAGCAATCAGCCCCAGCATTTT
cdr3_length: 17; d_call: TRBD1; j_call: TRBJ1-2; v_call: TRBV14; clone_size: -; cdr3_aa: CASSQVGGDRGPYGYTF; cdr3_nt: TGTGCCAGCAGCCAAGTGGGAGGAGACAGGGGGCCTTATGGCTACACCTTC
cdr3_length: 14; d_call: -; j_call: TRBJ2-5; v_call: TRBV7-2; clone_size: -; cdr3_aa: CASSLSRLQETQYF; cdr3_nt: TGTGCCAGCAGCTTAAGCAGGCTACAAGAGACCCAGTACTTC
cdr3_length: 15; d_call: -; j_call: TRBJ1-3; v_call: TRBV6-6; clone_size: -; cdr3_aa: CASSRDTNSGNTIYF; cdr3_nt: TGTGCCAGCAGCCGGGACACGAACTCTGGAAACACCATATATTTT
cdr3_length: 14; d_call: -; j_call: TRBJ2-3; v_call: TRBV9; clone_size: -; cdr3_aa: CASSVARGTDTQYF; cdr3_nt: TGTGCCAGCAGCGTAGCCCGAGGCACAGATACGCAGTATTTT
cdr3_length: 15; d_call: TRBD1; j_call: TRBJ2-7; v_call: TRBV18; clone_size: -; cdr3_aa: CASSPQGTGSYEQYF; cdr3_nt: TGTGCCAGCTCACCCCAAGGGACAGGGTCCTACGAGCAGTACTTC
cdr3_length: 15; d_call: -; j_call: TRBJ2-3; v_call: TRBV7-2; clone_size: -; cdr3_aa: CASSLQKASTDTQYF; cdr3_nt: TGTGCCAGCAGCCTCCAGAAAGCGAGCACAGATACGCAGTATTTT
cdr3_length: 14; d_call: -; j_call: TRBJ2-7; v_call: TRBV18; clone_size: -; cdr3_aa: CASGRDESSYEQYF; cdr3_nt: TGTGCCAGCGGGCGGGACGAAAGCTCCTACGAGCAGTACTTC
cdr3_length: 15; d_call: -; j_call: TRBJ2-1; v_call: TRBV5-1; clone_size: -; cdr3_aa: CASSLLGGSYNEQFF; cdr3_nt: TGCGCCAGCAGCTTGCTCGGGGGTTCCTACAATGAGCAGTTCTTC
cdr3_length: 15; d_call: -; j_call: TRBJ2-3; v_call: TRBV19; clone_size: -; cdr3_aa: CASSRVPQGTDTQYF; cdr3_nt: TGTGCCAGTAGTAGAGTCCCACAGGGAACAGATACGCAGTATTTT
cdr3_length: 15; d_call: TRBD1; j_call: TRBJ2-7; v_call: TRBV19; clone_size: -; cdr3_aa: CASSTSGTGPYEQYF; cdr3_nt: TGTGCCAGTAGTACATCCGGGACAGGACCCTACGAGCAGTACTTC
cdr3_length: 15; d_call: -; j_call: TRBJ1-1; v_call: TRBV5-1; clone_size: -; cdr3_aa: CASSLPRAPNTEAFF; cdr3_nt: TGCGCCAGCAGCTTGCCCAGGGCCCCGAACACTGAAGCTTTCTTT
cdr3_length: 15; d_call: TRBD1; j_call: TRBJ2-7; v_call: TRBV6-5; clone_size: -; cdr3_aa: CASTNVRTGRYEQYF; cdr3_nt: TGTGCCAGCACTAATGTGAGGACAGGGAGATACGAGCAGTACTTC
cdr3_length: 19; d_call: -; j_call: TRBJ2-1; v_call: TRBV1; clone_size: once; cdr3_aa: CTSSQDGSGSDFSYNEQFF; cdr3_nt: TGCACCAGCAGCCAAGACGGTAGCGGGTCCGATTTCTCCTACAATGAGCAGTTCTTC
cdr3_length: 13; d_call: -; j_call: TRBJ1-2; v_call: TRBV6-1; clone_size: once; cdr3_aa: CASAGTDHYGYTF; cdr3_nt: TGTGCCAGCGCAGGTACGGATCACTATGGCTACACCTTC
cdr3_length: 14; d_call: TRBD1; j_call: TRBJ2-3; v_call: TRBV6-4; clone_size: -; cdr3_aa: CASRRTGNTDTQYF; cdr3_nt: TGTGCCAGCAGGAGGACAGGGAACACAGATACGCAGTATTTT
cdr3_length: 13; d_call: TRBD1; j_call: TRBJ1-1; v_call: TRBV7-9; clone_size: few; cdr3_aa: CASSMTGALEAFF; cdr3_nt: TGTGCCAGCAGCATGACAGGGGCCCTCGAAGCTTTCTTT
cdr3_length: 17; d_call: TRBD2; j_call: TRBJ2-3; v_call: TRBV7-8; clone_size: once; cdr3_aa: CASSFNGLAGVTDTQYF; cdr3_nt: TGTGCCAGCAGCTTCAATGGACTAGCGGGGGTCACAGATACGCAGTATTTT
cdr3_length: 15; d_call: -; j_call: TRBJ1-6; v_call: TRBV6-5; clone_size: once; cdr3_aa: CASSYSRGNNSPLHF; cdr3_nt: TGTGCCAGCAGTTACTCGAGAGGGAATAATTCACCCCTCCACTTT
cdr3_length: 14; d_call: -; j_call: TRBJ1-1; v_call: TRBV6-6; clone_size: few; cdr3_aa: CASSGDFSNTEAFF; cdr3_nt: TGTGCCAGCAGCGGGGACTTTTCGAACACTGAAGCTTTCTTT
cdr3_length: 17; d_call: -; j_call: TRBJ2-3; v_call: TRBV7-8; clone_size: -; cdr3_aa: CASSLMEQGISTDTQYF; cdr3_nt: TGTGCCAGCAGCTTAATGGAACAGGGAATCAGCACAGATACGCAGTATTTT
cdr3_length: 16; d_call: -; j_call: TRBJ1-2; v_call: TRBV5-1; clone_size: -; cdr3_aa: CASSQAGTRGIYGYTF; cdr3_nt: TGCGCCAGCAGTCAGGCAGGGACAAGGGGGATCTATGGCTACACCTTC
cdr3_length: 13; d_call: -; j_call: TRBJ2-3; v_call: TRBV9; clone_size: -; cdr3_aa: CASSVDGPDTQYF; cdr3_nt: TGTGCCAGCAGCGTAGATGGCCCAGATACGCAGTATTTT
cdr3_length: 16; d_call: TRBD1; j_call: TRBJ1-3; v_call: TRBV28; clone_size: -; cdr3_aa: CASSLLQGAQRNTIYF; cdr3_nt: TGTGCCAGCAGTTTACTACAGGGGGCGCAAAGAAACACCATATATTTT
cdr3_length: 13; d_call: TRBD2; j_call: TRBJ2-2; v_call: TRBV28; clone_size: -; cdr3_aa: CASSLGGTGELFF; cdr3_nt: TGTGCCAGCAGTTTGGGGGGGACCGGGGAGCTGTTTTTT
cdr3_length: 15; d_call: -; j_call: TRBJ2-7; v_call: TRBV5-6; clone_size: -; cdr3_aa: CASTQAPTSPYEQYF; cdr3_nt: TGTGCCAGCACCCAAGCTCCGACTAGTCCCTACGAGCAGTACTTC
cdr3_length: 11; d_call: -; j_call: TRBJ2-1; v_call: TRBV29-1; clone_size: -; cdr3_aa: CSVERGHEQFF; cdr3_nt: TGCAGCGTTGAGCGGGGACATGAGCAGTTCTTC
cdr3_length: 13; d_call: -; j_call: TRBJ1-1; v_call: TRBV30; clone_size: -; cdr3_aa: CAWSALGAVEAFF; cdr3_nt: TGTGCCTGGAGTGCTCTAGGAGCCGTTGAAGCTTTCTTT
cdr3_length: 15; d_call: -; j_call: TRBJ2-3; v_call: TRBV28; clone_size: -; cdr3_aa: CASSPFGGRTDTQYF; cdr3_nt: TGTGCCAGCAGTCCATTCGGGGGGCGGACAGATACGCAGTATTTT
cdr3_length: 14; d_call: TRBD2; j_call: TRBJ2-3; v_call: TRBV6-4; clone_size: few; cdr3_aa: CASSGSGGADTQYF; cdr3_nt: TGTGCCAGCAGTGGTAGCGGGGGCGCAGATACGCAGTATTTT
cdr3_length: 14; d_call: TRBD1; j_call: TRBJ2-7; v_call: TRBV28; clone_size: -; cdr3_aa: CASRHRGLSYEQYF; cdr3_nt: TGTGCCAGCCGGCACAGGGGGCTCTCCTACGAGCAGTACTTC
cdr3_length: 15; d_call: TRBD2; j_call: TRBJ2-1; v_call: TRBV11-1; clone_size: -; cdr3_aa: CASSPLAGAYNEQFF; cdr3_nt: TGTGCCAGCAGCCCTCTAGCGGGGGCCTACAATGAGCAGTTCTTC
cdr3_length: 13; d_call: TRBD1; j_call: TRBJ1-1; v_call: TRBV6-5; clone_size: -; cdr3_aa: CASSFRAGGRAFF; cdr3_nt: TGTGCCAGCAGTTTTAGGGCAGGGGGGCGAGCTTTCTTT
cdr3_length: 14; d_call: -; j_call: TRBJ2-7; v_call: TRBV7-9; clone_size: -; cdr3_aa: CASSSGVSYYEQYF; cdr3_nt: TGTGCCAGCAGTTCTGGAGTCAGTTACTACGAGCAGTACTTC
cdr3_length: 15; d_call: TRBD2; j_call: TRBJ2-2; v_call: TRBV5-4; clone_size: -; cdr3_aa: CASSFSGINTGELFF; cdr3_nt: TGTGCCAGCAGTTTTAGCGGGATAAACACCGGGGAGCTGTTTTTT
cdr3_length: 13; d_call: TRBD1; j_call: TRBJ2-7; v_call: TRBV5-6; clone_size: -; cdr3_aa: CASSRDSPYEQYF; cdr3_nt: TGTGCCAGCAGCCGGGACAGCCCCTACGAGCAGTACTTC
cdr3_length: 14; d_call: -; j_call: TRBJ1-1; v_call: TRBV7-3; clone_size: -; cdr3_aa: CASSPGGTTNEAFF; cdr3_nt: TGTGCCAGCAGCCCGGGGGGGACAACGAACGAAGCTTTCTTT
cdr3_length: 13; d_call: -; j_call: TRBJ1-5; v_call: TRBV19; clone_size: -; cdr3_aa: CASSPKPNQPQHF; cdr3_nt: TGTGCCAGTAGTCCTAAACCCAATCAGCCCCAGCATTTT
cdr3_length: 14; d_call: -; j_call: TRBJ1-6; v_call: TRBV5-1; clone_size: -; cdr3_aa: CASSRGQHDSPLHF; cdr3_nt: TGCGCCAGCAGCCGTGGACAGCACGATTCACCCCTCCACTTT
cdr3_length: 12; d_call: -; j_call: TRBJ2-7; v_call: TRBV7-2; clone_size: -; cdr3_aa: CASSPFNYEQYF; cdr3_nt: TGTGCCAGCAGCCCATTCAACTACGAGCAGTACTTC
cdr3_length: 13; d_call: TRBD1; j_call: TRBJ1-2; v_call: TRBV30; clone_size: -; cdr3_aa: CAWSADRDHGYTF; cdr3_nt: TGTGCCTGGAGTGCGGACAGGGATCATGGCTACACCTTC
cdr3_length: 14; d_call: -; j_call: TRBJ2-5; v_call: TRBV27; clone_size: -; cdr3_aa: CASSRRGYQETQYF; cdr3_nt: TGTGCCAGCAGCCGAAGAGGGTACCAAGAGACCCAGTACTTC
cdr3_length: 13; d_call: -; j_call: TRBJ2-7; v_call: TRBV6-4; clone_size: -; cdr3_aa: CASSDSGNYEQYF; cdr3_nt: TGTGCCAGCAGTGACTCGGGCAATTACGAGCAGTACTTC
cdr3_length: 16; d_call: -; j_call: TRBJ1-2; v_call: TRBV19; clone_size: -; cdr3_aa: CASSIARRSPGYGYTF; cdr3_nt: TGTGCCAGTAGTATAGCGAGGAGGAGTCCCGGCTATGGCTACACCTTC
cdr3_length: 12; d_call: -; j_call: TRBJ1-2; v_call: TRBV5-6; clone_size: -; cdr3_aa: CASSLKERGYTF; cdr3_nt: TGTGCCAGCAGCTTGAAGGAGCGCGGCTACACCTTC
cdr3_length: 13; d_call: TRBD1; j_call: TRBJ2-7; v_call: TRBV28; clone_size: -; cdr3_aa: CASRTQGADEQYF; cdr3_nt: TGTGCCAGCAGGACACAGGGGGCGGACGAGCAGTACTTC
cdr3_length: 15; d_call: -; j_call: TRBJ1-1; v_call: TRBV15; clone_size: once; cdr3_aa: CATSGPISGGTEAFF; cdr3_nt: TGTGCCACCAGCGGACCAATATCGGGAGGCACTGAAGCTTTCTTT
cdr3_length: 17; d_call: -; j_call: TRBJ2-1; v_call: TRBV19; clone_size: -; cdr3_aa: CASSTGSSDPRHNEQFF; cdr3_nt: TGTGCCAGTAGTACCGGATCTAGCGATCCTCGGCACAATGAGCAGTTCTTC
cdr3_length: 13; d_call: -; j_call: TRBJ2-7; v_call: TRBV6-6; clone_size: few; cdr3_aa: CASLEAPRYEQYF; cdr3_nt: TGTGCCAGCTTGGAGGCCCCCCGTTACGAGCAGTACTTC
cdr3_length: 14; d_call: TRBD1; j_call: TRBJ1-1; v_call: TRBV7-9; clone_size: -; cdr3_aa: CASSSGQGYTEAFF; cdr3_nt: TGTGCCAGCAGCTCAGGACAGGGCTACACTGAAGCTTTCTTT
cdr3_length: 15; d_call: TRBD2; j_call: TRBJ2-3; v_call: TRBV10-3; clone_size: few; cdr3_aa: CAISEWGGITDTQYF; cdr3_nt: TGTGCCATCAGTGAGTGGGGGGGTATCACAGATACGCAGTATTTT